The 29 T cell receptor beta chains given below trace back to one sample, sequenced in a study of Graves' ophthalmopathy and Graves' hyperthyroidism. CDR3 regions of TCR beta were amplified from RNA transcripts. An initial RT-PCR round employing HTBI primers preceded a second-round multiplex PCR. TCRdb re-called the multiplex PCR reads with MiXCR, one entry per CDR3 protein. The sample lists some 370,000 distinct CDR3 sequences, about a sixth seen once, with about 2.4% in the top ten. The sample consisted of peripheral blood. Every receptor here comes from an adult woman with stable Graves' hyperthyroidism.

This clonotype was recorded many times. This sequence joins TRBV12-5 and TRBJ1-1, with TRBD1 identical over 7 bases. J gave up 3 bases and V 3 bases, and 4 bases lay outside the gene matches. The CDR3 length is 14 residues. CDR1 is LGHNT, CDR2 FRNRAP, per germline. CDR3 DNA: TGTGCTAGTGGTTTCCCTACAGGGGACACTGAAGCTTTCTTT. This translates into CASGFPTGDTEAFF.

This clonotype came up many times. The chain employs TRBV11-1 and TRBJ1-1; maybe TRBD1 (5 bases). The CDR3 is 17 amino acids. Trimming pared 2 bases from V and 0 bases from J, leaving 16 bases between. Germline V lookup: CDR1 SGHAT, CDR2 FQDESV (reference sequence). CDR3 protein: CASSLYLLRGVNTEAFF. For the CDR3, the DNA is TGTGCCAGCAGCTTATATCTGCTTCGGGGCGTGAACACTGAAGCTTTCTTT. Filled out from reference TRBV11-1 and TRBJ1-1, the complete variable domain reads EAEVAQSPRYKITEKSQAVAFWCDPISGHATLYWYRQILGQGPELLVQFQDESVVDDSQLPKDRFSAERLKGVDSTLKIQPAELGDSAMYLCASSLYLLRGVNTEAFFGQGTRLTVV.

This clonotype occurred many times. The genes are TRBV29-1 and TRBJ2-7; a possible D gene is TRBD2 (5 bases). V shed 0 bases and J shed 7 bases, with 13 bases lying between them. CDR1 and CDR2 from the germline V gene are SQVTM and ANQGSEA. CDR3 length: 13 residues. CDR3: CSVEDTRPGEQYF. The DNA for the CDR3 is TGCAGCGTTGAAGATACCCGACCGGGGGAGCAGTACTTC.

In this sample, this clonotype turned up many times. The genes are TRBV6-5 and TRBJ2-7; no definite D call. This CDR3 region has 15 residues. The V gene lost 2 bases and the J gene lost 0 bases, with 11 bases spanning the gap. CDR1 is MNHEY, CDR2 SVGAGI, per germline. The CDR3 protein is CASSYGQPSSYEQYF. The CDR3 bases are TGTGCCAGCAGTTACGGCCAGCCGAGCTCCTACGAGCAGTACTTC.

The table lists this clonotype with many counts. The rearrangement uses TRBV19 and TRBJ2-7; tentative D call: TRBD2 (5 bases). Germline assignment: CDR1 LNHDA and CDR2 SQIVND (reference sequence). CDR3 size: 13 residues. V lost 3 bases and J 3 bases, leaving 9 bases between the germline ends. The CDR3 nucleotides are TGTGCCAGTAGTATTTCGGGGTTCTACGAGCAGTACTTC. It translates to CASSISGFYEQYF.

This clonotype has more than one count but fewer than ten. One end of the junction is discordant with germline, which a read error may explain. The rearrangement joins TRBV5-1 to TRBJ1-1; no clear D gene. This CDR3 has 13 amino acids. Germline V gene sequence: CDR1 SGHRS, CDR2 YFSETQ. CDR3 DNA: TGCGCCAGCAGCTATGACGGAAACAGTGAAGCTTTCTTT. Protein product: CASSYDGNSEAFF. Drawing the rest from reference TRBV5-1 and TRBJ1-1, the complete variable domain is KAGVTQTPRYLIKTRGQQVTLSCSPISGHRSVSWYQQTPGQGLQFLFEYFSETQRNKGNFPGRFSGRQFSNSRSEMNVSTLELGDSALYLCASSYDGNSEAFFGQGTRLTVV.

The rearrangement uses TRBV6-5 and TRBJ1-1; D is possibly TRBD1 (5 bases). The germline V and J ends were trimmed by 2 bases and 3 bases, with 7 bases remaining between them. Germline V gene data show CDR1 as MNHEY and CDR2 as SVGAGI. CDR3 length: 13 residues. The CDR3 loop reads CASSYRTHTEAFF. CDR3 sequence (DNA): TGTGCCAGCAGTTACCGGACACACACTGAAGCTTTCTTT.

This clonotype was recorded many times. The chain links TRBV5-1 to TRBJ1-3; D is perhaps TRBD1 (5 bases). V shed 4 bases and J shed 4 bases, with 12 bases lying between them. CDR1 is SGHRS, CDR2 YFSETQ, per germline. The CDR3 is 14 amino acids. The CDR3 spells CASSPGDGGNTIYF. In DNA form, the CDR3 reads TGCGCCAGCAGCCCGGGGGACGGCGGAAACACCATATATTTT.

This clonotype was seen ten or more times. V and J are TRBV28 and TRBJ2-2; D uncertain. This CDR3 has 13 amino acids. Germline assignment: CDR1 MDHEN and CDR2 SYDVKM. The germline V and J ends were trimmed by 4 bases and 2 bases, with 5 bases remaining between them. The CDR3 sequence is CASSWLNTGELFF. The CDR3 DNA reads TGTGCCAGCAGTTGGCTAAACACCGGGGAGCTGTTTTTT.

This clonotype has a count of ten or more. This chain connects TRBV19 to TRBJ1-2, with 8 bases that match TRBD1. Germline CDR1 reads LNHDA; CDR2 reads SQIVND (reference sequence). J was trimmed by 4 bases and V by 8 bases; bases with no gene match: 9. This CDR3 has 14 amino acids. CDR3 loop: CASRGRGRGYGYTF. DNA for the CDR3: TGTGCCAGTCGAGGCAGGGGGCGCGGCTATGGCTACACCTTC.

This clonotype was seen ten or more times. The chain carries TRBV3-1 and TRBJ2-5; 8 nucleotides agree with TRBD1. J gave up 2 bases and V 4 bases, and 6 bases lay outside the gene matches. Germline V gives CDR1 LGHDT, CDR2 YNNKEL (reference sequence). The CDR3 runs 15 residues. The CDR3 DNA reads TGTGCCAGCAGCCCTCGACAGGGGCCACAAGAGACCCAGTACTTC. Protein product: CASSPRQGPQETQYF.

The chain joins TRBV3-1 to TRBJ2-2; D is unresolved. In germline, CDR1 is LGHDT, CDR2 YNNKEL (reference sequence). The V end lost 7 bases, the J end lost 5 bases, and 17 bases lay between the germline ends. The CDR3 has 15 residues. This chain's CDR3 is CASTPRAGLTGELFF. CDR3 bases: TGTGCCAGCACCCCAAGGGCAGGCTTAACCGGGGAGCTGTTTTTT.

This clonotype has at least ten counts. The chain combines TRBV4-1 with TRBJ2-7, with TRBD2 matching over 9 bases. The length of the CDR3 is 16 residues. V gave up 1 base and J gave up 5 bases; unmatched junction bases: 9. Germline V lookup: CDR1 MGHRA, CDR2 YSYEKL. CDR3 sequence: CASSQVLAGGPNEQYF. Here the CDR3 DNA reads TGCGCCAGCAGCCAAGTTCTGGCGGGAGGGCCCAACGAGCAGTACTTC.

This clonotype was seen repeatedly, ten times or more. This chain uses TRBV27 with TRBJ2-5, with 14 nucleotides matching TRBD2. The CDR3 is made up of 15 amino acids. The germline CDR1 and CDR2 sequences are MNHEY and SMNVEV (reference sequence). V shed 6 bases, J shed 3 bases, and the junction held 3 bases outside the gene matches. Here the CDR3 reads CASSRLAGGKETQYF. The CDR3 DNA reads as TGTGCCAGCAGCAGACTAGCGGGAGGGAAAGAGACCCAGTACTTC.

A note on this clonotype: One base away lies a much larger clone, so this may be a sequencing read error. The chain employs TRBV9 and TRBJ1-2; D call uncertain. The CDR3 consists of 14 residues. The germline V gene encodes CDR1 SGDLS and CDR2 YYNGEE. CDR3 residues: CASSVGGIGYGFTF. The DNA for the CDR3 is TGTGCCAGCAGCGTAGGAGGGATTGGCTATGGCTTCACCTTC.

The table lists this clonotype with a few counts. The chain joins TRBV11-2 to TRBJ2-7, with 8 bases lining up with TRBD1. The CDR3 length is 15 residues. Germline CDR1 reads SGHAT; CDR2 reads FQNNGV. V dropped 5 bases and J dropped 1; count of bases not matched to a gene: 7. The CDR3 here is CASSPRGQVSYEQYF. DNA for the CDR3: TGTGCCAGCAGCCCCAGGGGGCAAGTATCCTACGAGCAGTACTTC. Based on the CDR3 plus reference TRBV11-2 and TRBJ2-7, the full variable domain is EAGVAQSPRYKIIEKRQSVAFWCNPISGHATLYWYQQILGQGPKLLIQFQNNGVVDDSQLPKDRFSAERLKGVDSTLKIQPAKLEDSAVYLCASSPRGQVSYEQYFGPGTRLTVT.

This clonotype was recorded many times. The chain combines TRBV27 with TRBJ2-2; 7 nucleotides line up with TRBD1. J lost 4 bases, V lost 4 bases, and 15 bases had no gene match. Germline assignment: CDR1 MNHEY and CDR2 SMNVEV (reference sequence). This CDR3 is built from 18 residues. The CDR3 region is CASSYRGVRAPGTGELFF. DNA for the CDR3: TGTGCCAGCAGTTACAGGGGTGTCAGGGCCCCGGGCACCGGGGAGCTGTTTTTT.

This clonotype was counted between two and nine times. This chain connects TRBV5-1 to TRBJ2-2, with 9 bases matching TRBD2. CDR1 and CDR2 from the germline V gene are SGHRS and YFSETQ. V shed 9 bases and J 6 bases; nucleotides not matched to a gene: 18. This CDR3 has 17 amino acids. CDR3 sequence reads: CATLSYYPAGGAGELFF. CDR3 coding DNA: TGCGCCACCCTTTCTTATTACCCAGCGGGAGGAGCCGGGGAGCTGTTTTTT.

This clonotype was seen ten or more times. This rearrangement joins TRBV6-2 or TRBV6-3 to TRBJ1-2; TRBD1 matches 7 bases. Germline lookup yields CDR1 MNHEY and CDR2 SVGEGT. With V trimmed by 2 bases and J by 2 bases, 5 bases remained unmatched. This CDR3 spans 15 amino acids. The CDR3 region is CASSYRQGDNYGYTF. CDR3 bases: TGTGCCAGCAGTTACCGACAGGGTGACAACTATGGCTACACCTTC.

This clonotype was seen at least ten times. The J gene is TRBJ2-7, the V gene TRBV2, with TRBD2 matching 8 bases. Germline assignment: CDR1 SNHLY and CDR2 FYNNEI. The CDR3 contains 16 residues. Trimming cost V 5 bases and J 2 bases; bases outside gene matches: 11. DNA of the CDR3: TGTGCCAGCAGTCCCCGGGGGGGAGCGCGAACCTACGAGCAGTACTTC. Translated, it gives CASSPRGGARTYEQYF.

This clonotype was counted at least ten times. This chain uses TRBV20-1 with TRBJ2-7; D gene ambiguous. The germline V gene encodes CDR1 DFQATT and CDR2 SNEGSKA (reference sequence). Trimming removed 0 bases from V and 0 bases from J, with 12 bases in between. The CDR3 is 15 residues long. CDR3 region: CSARDLAANSYEQYF. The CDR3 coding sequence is TGCAGTGCTAGAGATCTTGCCGCCAACTCCTACGAGCAGTACTTC.

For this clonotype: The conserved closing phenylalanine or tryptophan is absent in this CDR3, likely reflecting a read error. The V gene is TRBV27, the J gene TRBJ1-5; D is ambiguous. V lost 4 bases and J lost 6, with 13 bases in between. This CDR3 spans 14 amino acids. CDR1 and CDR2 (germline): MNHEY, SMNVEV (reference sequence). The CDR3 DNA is TGTGCCAGCAGTTCTACCGGTTTGGGTCAGCCCCAGCATTAT. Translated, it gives CASSSTGLGQPQHY.

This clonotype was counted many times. CDR3 sequence: CASSYGGASSGGAFF. The CDR3 DNA is TGTGCCAGCAGTTATGGAGGGGCGTCCTCAGGGGGAGCTTTCTTT. The chain couples TRBV6-5 to TRBJ1-1; the match to TRBD1 covers 7 bases. CDR1 and CDR2 (germline): MNHEY, SVGAGI. After removal of 3 bases from V and 10 bases from J, the junction contained 14 bases not matched to a gene. The CDR3 has 15 amino acids.

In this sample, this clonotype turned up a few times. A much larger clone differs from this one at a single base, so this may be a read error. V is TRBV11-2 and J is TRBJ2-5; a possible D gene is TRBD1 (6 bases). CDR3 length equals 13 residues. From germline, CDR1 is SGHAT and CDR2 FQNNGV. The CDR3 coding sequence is TGTGCCAGCAGCTCCAGGGGCGAAGAGACCAAGTACTTC. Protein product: CASSSRGEETKYF.

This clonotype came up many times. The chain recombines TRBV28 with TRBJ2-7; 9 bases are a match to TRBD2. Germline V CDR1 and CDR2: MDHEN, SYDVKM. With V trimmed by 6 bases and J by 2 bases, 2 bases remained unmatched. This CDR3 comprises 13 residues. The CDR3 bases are TGTGCCAGCAGGACTAGCGGAGCCTACGAGCAGTACTTC. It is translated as CASRTSGAYEQYF.

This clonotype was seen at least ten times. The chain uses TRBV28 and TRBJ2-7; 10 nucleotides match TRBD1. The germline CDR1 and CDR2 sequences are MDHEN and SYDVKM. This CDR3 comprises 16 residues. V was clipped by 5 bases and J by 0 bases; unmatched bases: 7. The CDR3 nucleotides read TGTGCCAGCAGTACCCGGGACAGGGGCCGCTCCTACGAGCAGTACTTC. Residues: CASSTRDRGRSYEQYF.

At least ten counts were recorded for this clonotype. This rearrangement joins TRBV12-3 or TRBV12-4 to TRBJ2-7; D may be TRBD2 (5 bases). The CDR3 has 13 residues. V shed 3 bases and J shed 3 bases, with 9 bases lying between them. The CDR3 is CASSFGTSYEQYF. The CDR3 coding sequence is TGTGCCAGCAGTTTTGGAACTAGCTACGAGCAGTACTTC.

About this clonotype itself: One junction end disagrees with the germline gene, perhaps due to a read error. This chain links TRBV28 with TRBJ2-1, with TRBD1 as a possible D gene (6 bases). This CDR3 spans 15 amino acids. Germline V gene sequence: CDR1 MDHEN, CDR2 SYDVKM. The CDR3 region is CASSPTGYRYNEKFF. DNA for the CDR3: TGTGCCAGCAGTCCAACAGGGTACCGGTACAATGAGAAGTTCTTC.

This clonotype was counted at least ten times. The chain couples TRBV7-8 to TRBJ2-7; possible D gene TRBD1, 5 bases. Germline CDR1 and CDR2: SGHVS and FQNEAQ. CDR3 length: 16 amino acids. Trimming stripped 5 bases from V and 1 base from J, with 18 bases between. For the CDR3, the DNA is TGTGCCAGCAGCCCCCCCGTTGGGGCAGGGTCCTACGAGCAGTACTTC. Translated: CASSPPVGAGSYEQYF.